This TCR beta chain was obtained from a study of cytomegalovirus exposure and HLA in healthy donors. Both 60 Vbeta primers and 13 Jbeta primers went into the PCR. TCRdb's copy holds only in-frame clones and misses some; the assay was immunoSEQ multiplex PCR. The sample has approximately 120,000 clones, 78% seen once. V was clipped by 2 bases and J by 5 bases; unmatched bases: 4. The CDR3 loop spans 14 amino acids. Germline V gene sequence: CDR1 SGHNT, CDR2 YYREEE (reference sequence). Concerning this clone: The antigen is undetermined.

Study-level findings and limits: Further analysis was carried out later, and it showed several of the most significant clusters appearing linked to common viral pathogens. A link between a missense DCLRE1C variant and TCR beta V- and J-gene trimming emerged from a later analysis.

The genes are TRBV5-4 and TRBJ2-5; TRBD2 aligns across 9 bases. The source is a man aged 30 to 39 in good health and CMV-seropositive. Source material: PBMCs. The CDR3 coding sequence is TGTGCCAGCAGCTTTAGCGGGAGTCCCGAGACCCAGTACTTC. Amino acid sequence: CASSFSGSPETQYF.